This is a list of T cell receptor beta chains from one sample in a study of blood T cell repertoires in COVID-19. The table came from immunoSEQ multiplex PCR; TCRdb's copy has only in-frame clones and leaves some out. The sample has more than 7,500 clones; around 92% are singletons. The source material was peripheral blood. The origin of the receptors is a woman aged 45-60 years with active COVID-19. CDR3s include the opening cysteine and the closing phenylalanine or tryptophan. A D gene is named only where the DNA matches it firmly. Some rows have no size entry. The others give once, few or many, or a class for an expanded clone.

V gene,J gene,clone size,D gene,CDR3 protein,CDR3 DNA
TRBV7-9,TRBJ1-5,-,-,CASSLGAGDNQPQHF,TGTGCCAGCAGCTTAGGGGCGGGTGACAATCAGCCCCAGCATTTT
TRBV2,TRBJ1-2,-,-,CASSEAGRNTF,TGTGCCAGCAGTGAAGCGGGCAGAAACACCTTC
TRBV6-5,TRBJ1-2,-,-,CATTPTGSYGYTF,TGTGCCACGACGCCGACAGGCTCCTATGGCTACACCTTC
TRBV24-1,TRBJ2-4,-,-,CATSDPIRGKNIQYF,TGTGCCACCAGTGATCCCATCAGGGGCAAAAACATTCAGTACTTC
TRBV7-9,TRBJ1-2,once,TRBD1,CASSQDRENYGYTF,TGTGCCAGCAGCCAAGACAGGGAGAACTATGGCTACACCTTC
TRBV1,TRBJ1-1,-,-,CTSSQDLQGANLGTEAFF,TGCACCAGCAGCCAAGATCTACAGGGGGCGAATTTGGGCACTGAAGCTTTCTTT
TRBV10-3,TRBJ1-1,-,TRBD1,CAISDGQGDEAFF,TGTGCCATCAGTGATGGACAGGGTGATGAAGCTTTCTTT
TRBV4-1,TRBJ2-7,-,TRBD2,CASSQEPVELAFHEQYF,TGCGCCAGCAGCCAAGAACCGGTAGAACTAGCGTTCCACGAGCAGTACTTC
TRBV6-2/TRBV6-3,TRBJ1-2,-,-,CASSYSRVGYGYTF,TGTGCCAGCAGTTATTCCAGGGTCGGCTATGGCTACACCTTC
TRBV28,TRBJ1-5,-,TRBD1,CASLRGRLNQPQHF,TGTGCCAGTTTAAGGGGGCGCTTGAATCAGCCCCAGCATTTT
TRBV18,TRBJ2-3,-,TRBD1,CASSLDRGGTDTQYF,TGTGCCAGCTCACTTGACAGGGGGGGCACAGATACGCAGTATTTT
TRBV19,TRBJ2-1,-,-,CASSTRDFSPYNEQFF,TGTGCCAGTAGTACCCGGGACTTCAGCCCCTACAATGAGCAGTTCTTC
TRBV27,TRBJ2-7,-,TRBD2,CASSPGLAGGYEQYF,TGTGCCAGCAGTCCGGGACTAGCGGGGGGATACGAGCAGTACTTC
TRBV14,TRBJ1-3,-,-,CASSHSGNTIYF,TGTGCCAGCAGCCATAGTGGAAACACCATATATTTT
TRBV5-8,TRBJ2-7,-,TRBD1,CASSSRGTYEQYF,TGTGCCAGCAGCAGCAGGGGGACCTACGAGCAGTACTTC
TRBV27,TRBJ2-7,-,-,CASSSQGPRTYEQYF,TGTGCCAGCAGTTCCCAGGGGCCCCGTACCTACGAGCAGTACTTC
TRBV28,TRBJ1-2,once,-,CATEGDRGYTF,TGTGCCACCGAGGGTGACCGTGGCTACACCTTC
TRBV19,TRBJ2-7,-,TRBD1,CASSTGQGANEQYF,TGTGCCAGTAGTACAGGACAGGGGGCCAACGAGCAGTACTTC
TRBV6-6,TRBJ1-1,-,-,CASSPGQGEAFF,TGTGCCAGCAGCCCGGGACAAGGAGAAGCTTTCTTT
TRBV28,TRBJ1-1,-,-,CASRLGQVNTEAFF,TGTGCCAGCAGGCTGGGACAAGTGAACACTGAAGCTTTCTTT
TRBV28,TRBJ2-7,-,TRBD2,CASSPLRSGAYEQYF,TGTGCCAGCAGTCCCCTTCGGAGCGGGGCCTACGAGCAGTACTTC
TRBV5-6,TRBJ2-7,medium-sized,TRBD2,CASSSSGRVNEQYF,TGTGCCAGCAGCAGTAGCGGGAGAGTCAACGAGCAGTACTTC
TRBV3-1/TRBV3-2,TRBJ2-1,-,TRBD1,CASSQAGGDRGFF,TGTGCCAGCAGCCAAGCGGGCGGGGACAGGGGATTCTTC
TRBV19,TRBJ1-5,few,-,CASSQVQQPQHF,TGTGCCAGTAGTCAGGTCCAGCAGCCCCAGCATTTT
TRBV5-1,TRBJ1-4,-,-,CASSLFGPTNEKLFF,TGCGCCAGCAGCTTGTTTGGCCCAACTAATGAAAAACTGTTTTTT
TRBV18,TRBJ2-7,-,TRBD1,CASSRDRGGYEQYF,TGTGCCAGCTCACGGGACAGGGGGGGCTACGAGCAGTACTTC
TRBV28,TRBJ1-5,few,-,CASSSVRGRQPQHF,TGTGCCAGCAGTTCCGTCAGGGGCAGACAGCCCCAGCATTTT
TRBV2,TRBJ2-2,-,-,CASSEERGAGELFF,TGTGCCAGCAGTGAAGAACGGGGGGCAGGGGAGCTGTTTTTT
TRBV7-8,TRBJ2-1,once,-,CASSLEGGIEQFF,TGTGCCAGCAGCTTGGAAGGCGGGATTGAGCAGTTCTTC
TRBV7-3,TRBJ2-1,-,TRBD2,CASSPTSGWRDNEQFF,TGTGCCAGCAGCCCTACTAGCGGATGGAGGGACAATGAGCAGTTCTTC
TRBV27,TRBJ2-5,-,-,CASSRTGGLQETQYF,TGTGCCAGCAGTCGCACCGGAGGGCTCCAAGAGACCCAGTACTTC
TRBV5-3,TRBJ2-7,-,TRBD1,CARSRQGARYEQYF,TGTGCCAGAAGCAGACAGGGGGCGCGTTACGAGCAGTACTTC
TRBV10-3,TRBJ2-5,-,-,CAISGAAQETQYF,TGTGCCATCAGTGGGGCAGCCCAAGAGACCCAGTACTTC
TRBV28,TRBJ2-7,-,TRBD2,CASRPIGGGDEQYF,TGTGCCAGCAGGCCCATCGGTGGGGGGGACGAGCAGTACTTC
TRBV15,TRBJ1-6,few,TRBD1,CATSRATGTNSPLHF,TGTGCCACCAGCAGAGCGACAGGGACTAATTCACCCCTCCACTTT
TRBV30,TRBJ2-3,-,-,CAWSVSLPTDTQYF,TGTGCCTGGAGTGTCAGTCTGCCCACAGATACGCAGTATTTT
TRBV6-5,TRBJ2-1,-,-,CASKGLRNEQFF,TGTGCCAGCAAGGGACTCCGCAATGAGCAGTTCTTC
TRBV6-5,TRBJ1-1,-,TRBD1,CASSSQGGTEAFF,TGTGCCAGCAGTTCCCAGGGGGGAACTGAAGCTTTCTTT